The T cell receptor (beta chain) under discussion was sequenced for a study of identical twins. TCRdb re-called the 5' RACE reads with MiXCR, one entry per CDR3 protein. The sample shows roughly 250,000 distinct CDR3 sequences, roughly 7% of them seen only once. The table lists this clonotype with many counts. From germline, CDR1 is SGHRS and CDR2 YFSETQ. The V segment lost 0 bases and the J segment 4 bases; nucleotides outside the gene matches: 2. The CDR3 sequence is 14 residues long. The sample also formed part of further work on yellow fever vaccine responses in identical twins.

The source is a woman younger than 30 in good health. The sequenced material came from memory (CD45RO+) T cells sorted from blood. The chain joins TRBV5-1 to TRBJ2-7, with 9 positions matching TRBD2. The CDR3 DNA sequence: TGCGCCAGCAGCTTGGCTAGCGGGAAATACGAGCAGTACTTC. Its protein is CASSLASGKYEQYF.